A single sample gave rise to the 20 T cell receptor beta chains below, sequenced in a study of blood T cell repertoires in COVID-19. Repertoires were generated with immunoSEQ multiplex PCR, while TCRdb's copy carries only in-frame clones and drops some. Among roughly 220,000 clones listed, around 84% were seen once. The specimen sequenced was peripheral blood. These receptors were taken from a man in his fifties or sixties with acute or convalescent COVID-19.

The chain joins TRBV2 to TRBJ1-5; 7 bases agree with TRBD1. Germline-derived CDR1 and CDR2 are SNHLY and FYNNEI. The V gene end was trimmed by 4 bases and the J gene end by 6 bases; junction bases not matched to a gene: 6. This CDR3 spans 14 amino acids. CDR3 sequence reads: CASSVAGGIQPQHF. The DNA for the CDR3 is TGTGCCAGCAGTGTGGCAGGGGGGATTCAGCCCCAGCATTTT.

This clone has a handful of counts. V usage is TRBV9 and J usage is TRBJ1-6; D remains unclear. This CDR3 spans 14 amino acids. Germline-derived CDR1 and CDR2 are SGDLS and YYNGEE. V was trimmed by 2 bases and J by 6 bases, leaving 9 bases between them. CDR3 protein: CASSVAGINSPLHF. The CDR3 nucleotides read TGTGCCAGCAGCGTGGCGGGGATTAATTCACCCCTCCACTTT.

As DNA, the CDR3 is TGTGCCATCAGCCCGGGGGGGTCAGGGCAAACTGAAGCTTTCTTT. It yields the protein CAISPGGSGQTEAFF. The chain employs TRBV10-3 and TRBJ1-1, with TRBD1 as a possible D gene (5 bases). V was shortened by 6 bases and J by 5 bases, with 19 bases between the two germline ends. The CDR3 is 15 residues long. CDR1 and CDR2 (germline): ENHRY, SYGVKD.

Note on this clone: At the DNA level, this CDR3 is encoded by other sequences in the same sample as well. The chain joins TRBV28 to TRBJ2-1; 7 bases are a match to TRBD1. Germline values: CDR1 MDHEN, CDR2 SYDVKM. The junction had 8 bases not matched to a gene; V was cut back by 6 bases and J by 6 bases. This CDR3 comprises 14 residues. CDR3: CASRQDRLVNEQFF. DNA of the CDR3: TGTGCCAGCAGGCAGGACAGGTTAGTCAATGAGCAGTTCTTC. Full variable domain (outside the CDR3, taken from reference TRBV28 and TRBJ2-1): DVKVTQSSRYLVKRTGEKVFLECVQDMDHENMFWYRQDPGLGLRLIYFSYDVKMKEKGDIPEGYSVSREKKERFSLILESASTNQTSMYLCASRQDRLVNEQFFGPGTRLTVL.

This chain joins TRBV9 and TRBJ1-2, with TRBD1 identical over 9 bases. Germline loops: CDR1 SGDLS, CDR2 YYNGEE. V shed 4 bases, J shed 8 bases, and the junction held 12 bases outside the gene matches. The CDR3 sequence is 15 residues long. CDR3 nucleotide sequence: TGTGCCAGCAGCACCCGGACCCGACAGGGGGGCGGCTACACCTTC. Its translation is CASSTRTRQGGGYTF.

The genes are TRBV14 and TRBJ1-1; tentatively, D is TRBD1 (6 bases). From germline, CDR1 is SGHDN and CDR2 FVKESK. The V and J ends lost 3 bases and 5 bases respectively, with 10 bases between them. The CDR3 is 13 residues long. The CDR3 nucleotides are TGTGCCAGCAGCCATCAGGGGTGGACTGAAGCTTTCTTT. As protein: CASSHQGWTEAFF.

This clone appeared once. The chain uses TRBV28 and TRBJ1-4, with 12 positions matching TRBD1. The CDR3 is 18 residues long. Unmatched junction bases numbered 12, after V lost 2 bases and J lost 8 bases. The germline V gene has CDR1 MDHEN and CDR2 SYDVKM. CDR3 residues: CASSLAPGQGAKGEKLFF. The DNA of the CDR3 is TGTGCCAGCAGTTTAGCCCCGGGACAGGGGGCTAAAGGCGAAAAACTGTTTTTT.

The chain recombines TRBV9 with TRBJ1-6; 7 positions match TRBD1. CDR3 size: 14 residues. Germline V lookup: CDR1 SGDLS, CDR2 YYNGEE. J was trimmed by 10 bases and V by 3 bases; bases with no gene match: 7. The CDR3 DNA follows: TGTGCCAGCAGCGCCCGACAGGGTGGATCACCCCTCCACTTT. Translating gives CASSARQGGSPLHF.

This chain connects TRBV7-8 to TRBJ2-3; no clear D. This CDR3 is 9 amino acids long. The V gene's germline CDR1 is SGHVS and CDR2 FQNEAQ. Trimming cost V 8 bases and J 6 bases, with 3 bases left between them. CDR3 in amino acids: CASGDTQYF. The CDR3 bases are TGTGCCAGCGGCGATACGCAGTATTTT.

The rearrangement uses TRBV28 and TRBJ2-7; 8 bases map to TRBD1. Germline trimming cut 2 bases from V and 1 base from J; bases unmatched to any gene: 10. Germline loops: CDR1 MDHEN, CDR2 SYDVKM. There are 17 residues in the CDR3. The CDR3 nucleotides read TGTGCCAGCAGTTTACCTTCAGGGGGCGCATGGTCCTACGAGCAGTACTTC. Its translation: CASSLPSGGAWSYEQYF.

The V and J genes are TRBV2 and TRBJ1-5; 10 nucleotides agree with TRBD1. In germline, CDR1 is SNHLY, CDR2 FYNNEI. CDR3 size: 16 residues. The V segment lost 6 bases and the J segment 1 base; nucleotides outside the gene matches: 6. The CDR3 protein is CASSKQGQGSNQPQHF. The CDR3, as DNA: TGTGCCAGCAGCAAGCAGGGACAGGGGAGCAATCAGCCCCAGCATTTT.

The chain employs TRBV5-5 and TRBJ1-6; D perhaps matches TRBD1 (6 bases). Germline lookup yields CDR1 SGHKS and CDR2 YYEKEE (reference sequence). Trimming shortened V by 3 bases and J by 9 bases, and 13 bases separated the two germline ends. The length of the CDR3 is 14 residues. The CDR3 sequence: CASSSQGVGSPLHF. The CDR3 DNA sequence: TGTGCCAGCAGCTCACAGGGAGTCGGTTCACCCCTCCACTTT.

V usage is TRBV28 and J usage is TRBJ1-1; 7 bases are shared with TRBD1. This CDR3 has 14 amino acids. Looked up from germline, CDR1 is MDHEN and CDR2 is SYDVKM. With 3 bases clipped from V and 7 bases from J, the junction kept 8 bases outside the gene matches. The CDR3 coding sequence is TGTGCCAGCAGTTTTACCGGACAGGCGTTTGAAGCTTTCTTT. Translated: CASSFTGQAFEAFF.

This clone was observed a single time. This chain links TRBV18 with TRBJ2-5; D is uncertain. CDR1 and CDR2 from the germline V gene are KGHSH and LQKENI. This CDR3 comprises 16 residues. Trimming pared 2 bases from V and 4 bases from J, leaving 17 bases between. CDR3 in amino acids: CASSPKPPSSGETQYF. CDR3 bases: TGTGCCAGCTCACCAAAACCTCCGTCATCGGGAGAGACCCAGTACTTC. Drawing the rest from reference TRBV18 and TRBJ2-5, the complete variable domain is NAGVMQNPRHLVRRRGQEARLRCSPMKGHSHVYWYRQLPEEGLKFMVYLQKENIIDESGMPKERFSAEFPKEGPSILRIQQVVRGDSAAYFCASSPKPPSSGETQYFGPGTRLLVL.

This clone was recorded a few times. CDR3 sequence: CASSQGLQVYDYGYTF. The DNA of the CDR3 is TGCGCCAGCAGCCAAGGGTTACAGGTCTACGACTATGGCTACACCTTC. The gene calls are TRBV4-1 and TRBJ1-2, with TRBD1 as a possible D gene (5 bases). V was clipped by 1 base and J by 3 bases, with 15 bases between them. The CDR3 loop spans 16 amino acids. CDR1 MGHRA and CDR2 YSYEKL come from the germline V gene.

The rearrangement links TRBV4-2 to TRBJ1-2; 7 nucleotides align to TRBD1. CDR3 length: 17 amino acids. V was clipped by 4 bases and J by 3 bases; unmatched bases: 14. Germline CDR1 and CDR2: LGHNA and YNFKEQ. CDR3 nucleotides: TGTGCCAGCAGCCCTTTACGGACAGGTACGGCTGACTATGGCTACACCTTC. Amino acids: CASSPLRTGTADYGYTF.

The J gene is TRBJ1-5, the V gene TRBV10-2; possible D gene TRBD1, 5 bases. V gave up 4 bases and J gave up 3 bases, with 13 bases separating them. The germline V gene encodes CDR1 WSHSY and CDR2 SAAADI. The CDR3 spans 15 residues. The CDR3 protein is CASSAQGPLNQPQHF. The CDR3 region has the DNA TGCGCCAGCAGTGCGCAGGGCCCCCTCAATCAGCCCCAGCATTTT.

V is TRBV2 and J is TRBJ1-2, with 7 bases lining up with TRBD1. Germline CDR1 and CDR2: SNHLY and FYNNEI. The CDR3 length is 14 residues. V trimming: 6 bases; J trimming: 4 bases; junction bases outside the gene matches: 8. The CDR3: CASRLTGAGYGYTF. CDR3 nucleotide sequence: TGTGCCAGCAGACTCACAGGGGCCGGCTATGGCTACACCTTC.

The V call is TRBV28, the J call TRBJ2-2; a weak D match, TRBD2 (6 bases). Germline CDR1 is MDHEN and CDR2 is SYDVKM. This CDR3 is built from 15 residues. The V and J ends lost 5 bases and 3 bases respectively, with 13 bases between them. The chain's CDR3 is CASSRRAGYTGELFF. CDR3 sequence (DNA): TGTGCCAGCAGTAGAAGGGCGGGGTACACCGGGGAGCTGTTTTTT.

The CDR3 loop is CASSNRAGGKEKLFF. DNA of the CDR3: TGCGCCAGCAGCAACCGTGCAGGGGGAAAGGAAAAACTGTTTTTT. V and J are TRBV5-1 and TRBJ1-4; 7 bases align to TRBD1. CDR3 size: 15 residues. Trimming cost V 4 bases and J 8 bases; bases outside gene matches: 11. CDR1 and CDR2 (germline): SGHRS, YFSETQ.